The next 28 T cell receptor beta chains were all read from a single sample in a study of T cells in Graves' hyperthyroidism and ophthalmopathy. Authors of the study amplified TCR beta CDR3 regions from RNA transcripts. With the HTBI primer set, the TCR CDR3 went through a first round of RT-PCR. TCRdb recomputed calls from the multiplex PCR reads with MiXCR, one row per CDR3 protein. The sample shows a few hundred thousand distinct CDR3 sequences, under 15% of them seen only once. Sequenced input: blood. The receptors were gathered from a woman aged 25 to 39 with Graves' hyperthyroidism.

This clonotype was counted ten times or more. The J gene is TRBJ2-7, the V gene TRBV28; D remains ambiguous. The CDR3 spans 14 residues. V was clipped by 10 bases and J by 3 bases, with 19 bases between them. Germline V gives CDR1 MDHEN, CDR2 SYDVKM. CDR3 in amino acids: CATNIPTKVYEQYF. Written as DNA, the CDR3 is TGTGCCACCAACATTCCCACCAAGGTCTACGAGCAGTACTTC.

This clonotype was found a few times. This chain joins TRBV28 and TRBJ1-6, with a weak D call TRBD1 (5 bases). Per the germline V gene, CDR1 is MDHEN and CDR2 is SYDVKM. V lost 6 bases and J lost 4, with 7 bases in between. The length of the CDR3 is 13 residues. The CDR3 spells CASRGGYNSPLHF. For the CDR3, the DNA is TGTGCCAGCAGGGGGGGTTATAATTCACCCCTCCACTTT.

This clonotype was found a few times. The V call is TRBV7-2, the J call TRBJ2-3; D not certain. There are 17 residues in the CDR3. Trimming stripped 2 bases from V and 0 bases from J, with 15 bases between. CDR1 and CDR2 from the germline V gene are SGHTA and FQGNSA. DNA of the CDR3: TGTGCCAGCAGCTTAAGTGGAAACCCTATTAGCACAGATACGCAGTATTTT. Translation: CASSLSGNPISTDTQYF.

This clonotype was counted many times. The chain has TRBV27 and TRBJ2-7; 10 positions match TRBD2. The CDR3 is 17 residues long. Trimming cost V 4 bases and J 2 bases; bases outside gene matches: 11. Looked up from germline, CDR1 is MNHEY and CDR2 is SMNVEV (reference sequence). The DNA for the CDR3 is TGTGCCAGCAGTTCTACCCTCACTAGCGGGATCGCCTACGAGCAGTACTTC. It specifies CASSSTLTSGIAYEQYF.

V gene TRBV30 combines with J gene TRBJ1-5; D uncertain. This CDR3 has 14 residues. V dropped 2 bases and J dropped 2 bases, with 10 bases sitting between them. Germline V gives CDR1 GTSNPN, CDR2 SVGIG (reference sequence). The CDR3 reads CAWSPTRGNQPQHF. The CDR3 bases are TGTGCCTGGAGTCCCACGCGGGGCAATCAGCCCCAGCATTTT.

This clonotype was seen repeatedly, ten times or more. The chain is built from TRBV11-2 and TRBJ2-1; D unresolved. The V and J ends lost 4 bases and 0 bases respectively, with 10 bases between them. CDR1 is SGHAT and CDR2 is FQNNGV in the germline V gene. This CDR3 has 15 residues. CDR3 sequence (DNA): TGTGCCAGCAGCTCCTCGGCGGCCTCCTACAATGAGCAGTTCTTC. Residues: CASSSSAASYNEQFF.

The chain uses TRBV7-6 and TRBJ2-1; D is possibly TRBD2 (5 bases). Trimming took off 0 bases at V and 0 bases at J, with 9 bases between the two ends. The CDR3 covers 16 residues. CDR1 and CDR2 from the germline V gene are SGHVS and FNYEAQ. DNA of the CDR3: TGTGCCAGCAGCTTAGCGACGGGGAGCTCCTACAATGAGCAGTTCTTC. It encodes CASSLATGSSYNEQFF.

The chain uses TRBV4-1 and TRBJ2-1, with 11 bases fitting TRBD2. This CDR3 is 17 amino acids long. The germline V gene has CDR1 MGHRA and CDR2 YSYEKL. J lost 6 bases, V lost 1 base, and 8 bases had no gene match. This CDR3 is CASSQVILAGERNEQFF. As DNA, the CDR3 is TGCGCCAGCAGCCAAGTGATACTAGCGGGAGAACGCAATGAGCAGTTCTTC.

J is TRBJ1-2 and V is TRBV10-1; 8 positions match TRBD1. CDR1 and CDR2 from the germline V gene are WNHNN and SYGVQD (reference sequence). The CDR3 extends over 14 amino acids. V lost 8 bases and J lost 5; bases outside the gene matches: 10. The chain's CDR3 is CASGSRDRSYGYTF. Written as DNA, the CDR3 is TGCGCCAGCGGAAGCCGGGACAGGAGTTATGGCTACACCTTC.

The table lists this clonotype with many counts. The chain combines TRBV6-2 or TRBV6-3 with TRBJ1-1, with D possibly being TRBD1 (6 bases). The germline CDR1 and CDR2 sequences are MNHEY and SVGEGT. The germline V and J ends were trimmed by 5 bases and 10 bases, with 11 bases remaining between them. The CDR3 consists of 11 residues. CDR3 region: CASSTGFRAFF. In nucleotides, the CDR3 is TGTGCCAGCAGTACAGGGTTCCGAGCTTTCTTT.

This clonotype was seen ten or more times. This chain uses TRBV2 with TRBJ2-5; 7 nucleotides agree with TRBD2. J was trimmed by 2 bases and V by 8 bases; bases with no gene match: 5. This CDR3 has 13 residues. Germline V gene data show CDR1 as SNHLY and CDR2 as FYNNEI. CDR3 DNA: TGTGCCAGCGAACCCGGGGGGCAAGAGACCCAGTACTTC. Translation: CASEPGGQETQYF.

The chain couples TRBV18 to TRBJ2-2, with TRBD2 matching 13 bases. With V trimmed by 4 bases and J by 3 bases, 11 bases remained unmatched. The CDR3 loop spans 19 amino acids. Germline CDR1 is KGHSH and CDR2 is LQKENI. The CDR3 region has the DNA TGTGCCAGCTCACTCGGGACTAGCGGGACCCACGGGGACACCGGGGAGCTGTTTTTT. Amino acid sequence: CASSLGTSGTHGDTGELFF.

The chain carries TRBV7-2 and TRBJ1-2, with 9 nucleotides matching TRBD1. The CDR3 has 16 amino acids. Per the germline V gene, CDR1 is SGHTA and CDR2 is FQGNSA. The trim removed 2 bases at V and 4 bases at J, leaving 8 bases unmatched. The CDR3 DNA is TGTGCCAGCAGCTTAACTAGGGACAGGGCTCTCTATGGCTACACCTTC. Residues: CASSLTRDRALYGYTF.

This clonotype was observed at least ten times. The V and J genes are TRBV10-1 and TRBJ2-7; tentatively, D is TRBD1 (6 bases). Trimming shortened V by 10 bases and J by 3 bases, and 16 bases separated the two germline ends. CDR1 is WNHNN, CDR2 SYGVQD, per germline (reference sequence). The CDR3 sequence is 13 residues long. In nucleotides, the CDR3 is TGCGCCAATACGGACAGTCGTAGCTACGAGCAGTACTTC. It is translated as CANTDSRSYEQYF.

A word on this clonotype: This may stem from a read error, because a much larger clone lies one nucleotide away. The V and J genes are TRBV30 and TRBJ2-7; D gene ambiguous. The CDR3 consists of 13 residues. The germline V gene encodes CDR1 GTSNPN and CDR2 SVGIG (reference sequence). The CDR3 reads CVWTPEDGFEQYF. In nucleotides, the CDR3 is TGTGTCTGGACCCCGGAAGATGGTTTCGAGCAGTACTTC.

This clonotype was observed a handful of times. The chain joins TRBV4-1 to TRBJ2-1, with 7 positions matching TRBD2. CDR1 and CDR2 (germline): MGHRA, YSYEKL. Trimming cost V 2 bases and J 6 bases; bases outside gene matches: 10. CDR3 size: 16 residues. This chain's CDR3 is CASSQTRGRVANEQFF. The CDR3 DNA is TGCGCCAGCAGCCAAACACGCGGGAGAGTGGCCAATGAGCAGTTCTTC.

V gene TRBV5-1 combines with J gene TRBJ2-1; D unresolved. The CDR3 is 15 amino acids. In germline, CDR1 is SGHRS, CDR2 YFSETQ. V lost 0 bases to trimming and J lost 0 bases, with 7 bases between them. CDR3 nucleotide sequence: TGCGCCAGCAGCTTGGCGGACCTCTCCTACAATGAGCAGTTCTTC. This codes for CASSLADLSYNEQFF.

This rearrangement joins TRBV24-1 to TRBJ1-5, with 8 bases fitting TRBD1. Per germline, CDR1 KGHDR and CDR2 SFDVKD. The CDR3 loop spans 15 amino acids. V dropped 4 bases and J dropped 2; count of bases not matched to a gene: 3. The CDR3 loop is CATSENRGGNQPQHF. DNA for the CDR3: TGTGCCACCAGTGAGAACAGGGGGGGCAATCAGCCCCAGCATTTT.

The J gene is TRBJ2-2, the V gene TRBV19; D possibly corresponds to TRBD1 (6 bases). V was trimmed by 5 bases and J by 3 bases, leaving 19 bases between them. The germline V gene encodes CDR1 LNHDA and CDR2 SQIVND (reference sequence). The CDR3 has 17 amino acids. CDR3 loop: CASSEFQGIADTGELFF. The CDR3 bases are TGTGCCAGTAGTGAATTCCAGGGGATTGCGGACACCGGGGAGCTGTTTTTT.

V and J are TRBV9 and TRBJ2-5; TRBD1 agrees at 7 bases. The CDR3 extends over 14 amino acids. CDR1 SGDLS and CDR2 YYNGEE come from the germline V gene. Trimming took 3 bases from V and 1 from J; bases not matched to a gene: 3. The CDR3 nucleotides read TGTGCCAGCAGCGCGACAGGGACCCAAGAGACCCAGTACTTC. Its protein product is CASSATGTQETQYF.

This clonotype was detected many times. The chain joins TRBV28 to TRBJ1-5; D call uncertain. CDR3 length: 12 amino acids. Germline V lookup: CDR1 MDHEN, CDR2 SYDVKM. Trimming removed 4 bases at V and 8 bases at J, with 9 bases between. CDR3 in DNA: TGTGCCAGCAGTTCCCCTAACAAGCCCCAGCATTTT. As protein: CASSSPNKPQHF.

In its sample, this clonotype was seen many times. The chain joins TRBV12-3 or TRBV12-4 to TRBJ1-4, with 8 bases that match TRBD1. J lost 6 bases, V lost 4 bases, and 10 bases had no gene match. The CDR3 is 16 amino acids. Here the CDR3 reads CASSSQKGQGYEKLFF. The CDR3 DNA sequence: TGTGCCAGCAGTTCTCAAAAAGGACAGGGTTATGAAAAACTGTTTTTT.

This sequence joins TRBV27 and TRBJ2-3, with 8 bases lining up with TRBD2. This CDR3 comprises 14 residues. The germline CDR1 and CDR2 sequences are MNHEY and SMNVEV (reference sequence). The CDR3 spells CAAGEAGGSDTQYF. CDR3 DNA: TGTGCGGCAGGGGAGGCGGGAGGCTCAGATACGCAGTATTTT.

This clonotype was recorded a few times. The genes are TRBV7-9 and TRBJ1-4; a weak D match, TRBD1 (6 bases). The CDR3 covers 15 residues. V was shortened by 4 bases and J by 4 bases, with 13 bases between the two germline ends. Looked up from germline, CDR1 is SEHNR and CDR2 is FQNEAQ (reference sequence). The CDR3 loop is CASSYGQSSNEKLFF. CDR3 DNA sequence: TGTGCCAGCAGCTATGGACAGTCGAGTAATGAAAAACTGTTTTTT.

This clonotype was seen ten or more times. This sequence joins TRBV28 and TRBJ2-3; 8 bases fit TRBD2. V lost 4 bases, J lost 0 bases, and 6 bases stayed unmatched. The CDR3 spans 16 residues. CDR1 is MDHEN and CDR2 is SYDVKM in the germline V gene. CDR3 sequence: CASSYGASGSTDTQYF. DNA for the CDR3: TGTGCCAGCAGTTATGGGGCTAGCGGGAGCACAGATACGCAGTATTTT. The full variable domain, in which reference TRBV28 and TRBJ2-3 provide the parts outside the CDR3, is DVKVTQSSRYLVKRTGEKVFLECVQDMDHENMFWYRQDPGLGLRLIYFSYDVKMKEKGDIPEGYSVSREKKERFSLILESASTNQTSMYLCASSYGASGSTDTQYFGPGTRLTVL.

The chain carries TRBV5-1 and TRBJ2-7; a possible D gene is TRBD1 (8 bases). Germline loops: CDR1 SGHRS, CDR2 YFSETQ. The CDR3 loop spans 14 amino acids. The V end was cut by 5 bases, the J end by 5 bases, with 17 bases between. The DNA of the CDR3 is TGCGCCAGCAGTTACAGGGGGGGTGAAGACGAGCAGTACTTC. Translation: CASSYRGGEDEQYF.

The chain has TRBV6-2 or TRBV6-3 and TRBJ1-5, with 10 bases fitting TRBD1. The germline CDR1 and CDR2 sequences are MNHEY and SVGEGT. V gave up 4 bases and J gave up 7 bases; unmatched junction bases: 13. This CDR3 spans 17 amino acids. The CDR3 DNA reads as TGTGCCAGCAGTTTATTTCACCGGGACAGGGGTCGACAGCCCCAGCATTTT. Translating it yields CASSLFHRDRGRQPQHF.

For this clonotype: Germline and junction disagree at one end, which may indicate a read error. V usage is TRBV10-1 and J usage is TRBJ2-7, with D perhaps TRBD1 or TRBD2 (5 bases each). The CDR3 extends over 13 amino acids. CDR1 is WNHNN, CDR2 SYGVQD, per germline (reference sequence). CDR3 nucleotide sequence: TGCGCCAGCGAGGGACGTGCCTCCCACGAGCAGTACTTC. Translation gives CASEGRASHEQYF.